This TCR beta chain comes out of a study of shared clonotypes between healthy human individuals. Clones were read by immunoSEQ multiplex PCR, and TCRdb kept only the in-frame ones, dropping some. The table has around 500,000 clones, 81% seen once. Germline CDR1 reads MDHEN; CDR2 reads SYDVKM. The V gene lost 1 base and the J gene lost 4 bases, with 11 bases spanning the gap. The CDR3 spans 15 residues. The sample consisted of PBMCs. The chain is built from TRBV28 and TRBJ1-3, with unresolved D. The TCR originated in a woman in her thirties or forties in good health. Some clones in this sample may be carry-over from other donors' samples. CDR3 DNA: TGTGCCAGCAGTTTATATAGGGCAGCAGGAAACACCATATATTTT. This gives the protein CASSLYRAAGNTIYF.